The 25 T cell receptor beta chains presented below share a single source sample, sequenced in a study of blood T cell repertoires in COVID-19. Sequenced by immunoSEQ multiplex PCR; TCRdb stores in-frame clones only, minus some. The table records over 200,000 clones, about 91% of them present only once. Sequenced sample: PBMCs or T cells enriched from blood (not recorded which). The source is a human donor in a cohort exposed to, infected with or recovered from COVID-19 (not recorded which). The donor label of this sample is uncertain.

V usage is TRBV30 and J usage is TRBJ1-2, with TRBD1 identical over 11 bases. Germline V gene data show CDR1 as GTSNPN and CDR2 as SVGIG (reference sequence). This CDR3 is built from 13 residues. The J segment lost 6 bases and the V segment lost 4 bases, leaving 4 bases of the junction unmatched. The CDR3 loop is CAWNPGQGDGYTF. In DNA, the CDR3 is TGTGCCTGGAACCCGGGACAGGGGGATGGCTACACCTTC.

This rearrangement joins TRBV7-9 to TRBJ1-4; 11 bases align to TRBD1. Germline V gene data show CDR1 as SEHNR and CDR2 as FQNEAQ (reference sequence). V shed 5 bases, J shed 5 bases, and the junction held 10 bases outside the gene matches. This CDR3 spans 17 amino acids. The CDR3 nucleotides read TGTGCCAGCAGCCGTATACGGGACAGGGGGGAGAATGAAAAACTGTTTTTT. Protein sequence: CASSRIRDRGENEKLFF.

The CDR3 DNA sequence: TGTGCCAGTAGTTCCCTGACAGGGGGGCTTGAGACTGAAGCTTTCTTT. It yields the protein CASSSLTGGLETEAFF. This chain connects TRBV19 to TRBJ1-1, with 9 bases that match TRBD1. Unmatched junction bases numbered 12, after V lost 5 bases and J lost 5 bases. In germline, CDR1 is LNHDA, CDR2 SQIVND (reference sequence). The CDR3 is 16 amino acids.

The chain has TRBV7-6 and TRBJ1-5, with 9 nucleotides matching TRBD1. This CDR3 contains 15 residues. With V trimmed by 5 bases and J by 5 bases, 7 bases remained unmatched. The germline V gene has CDR1 SGHVS and CDR2 FNYEAQ. CDR3 amino acids: CASSLGTGRDQPQHF. The CDR3 bases are TGTGCCAGCAGCCTAGGGACAGGGAGAGATCAGCCCCAGCATTTT.

This clone came up once. The chain joins TRBV27 to TRBJ1-2; 7 nucleotides line up with TRBD1. CDR1 and CDR2 from the germline V gene are MNHEY and SMNVEV (reference sequence). With V trimmed by 5 bases and J by 5 bases, 14 bases remained unmatched. CDR3 size: 16 residues. The CDR3 DNA sequence: TGTGCCAGCAGTCAGATAGGGGGCCGGGTTTATTATGGCTACACCTTC. Its translation is CASSQIGGRVYYGYTF.

The V call is TRBV7-8, the J call TRBJ1-2; possibly TRBD1 for D (5 bases). This CDR3 comprises 15 residues. Trimming removed 0 bases from V and 2 bases from J, with 10 bases in between. The germline gives CDR1 SGHVS, CDR2 FQNEAQ. The DNA of the CDR3 is TGTGCCAGCAGCTTAGCTGGGGGGGGAAACTATGGCTACACCTTC. This codes for CASSLAGGGNYGYTF. The whole variable domain, remainder taken from reference TRBV7-8 and TRBJ1-2, is GAGVSQSPRYKVAKRGQDVALRCDPISGHVSLFWYQQALGQGPEFLTYFQNEAQLDKSGLPSDRFFAERPEGSVSTLKIQRTQQEDSAVYLCASSLAGGGNYGYTFGSGTRLTVV.

The count of this clone is one. The chain uses TRBV7-2 and TRBJ1-4, with D tentatively TRBD1 (6 bases). CDR3 length: 14 residues. V was clipped by 6 bases and J by 8 bases, with 16 bases between them. The germline V gene encodes CDR1 SGHTA and CDR2 FQGNSA. The chain's CDR3 is CASRSPGVGEKLFF. The DNA of the CDR3 is TGTGCCAGCAGGAGTCCAGGGGTTGGGGAAAAACTGTTTTTT.

The genes are TRBV2 and TRBJ1-1; weak D call: TRBD1 (6 bases). The CDR3 runs 14 residues. From germline, CDR1 is SNHLY and CDR2 FYNNEI. V was trimmed by 4 bases and J by 1 base, leaving 10 bases between them. The CDR3 sequence: CASSVLQGNTEAFF. CDR3 coding DNA: TGTGCCAGCAGTGTTTTACAGGGGAACACTGAAGCTTTCTTT.

This rearrangement joins TRBV24-1 to TRBJ2-2; tentative D call: TRBD2 (5 bases). Germline CDR1 reads KGHDR; CDR2 reads SFDVKD. Deletions cut 6 bases from V and 5 bases from J, with 9 bases between. There are 13 residues in the CDR3. Here the CDR3 reads CATSSTGTGELFF. DNA of the CDR3: TGTGCCACCAGTTCAACGGGAACCGGGGAGCTGTTTTTT.

The chain couples TRBV6-6 to TRBJ1-3, with 9 positions matching TRBD1. Losses at the gene ends were 5 bases for V and 2 bases for J; bases not matched to a gene: 10. The CDR3 loop spans 17 amino acids. From germline, CDR1 is MNHNY and CDR2 SVGAGI (reference sequence). CDR3 in DNA: TGTGCCAGCAGTCCCTACAGGGGGCGAGTAGCTGGAAACACCATATATTTT. Its translation: CASSPYRGRVAGNTIYF.

This clone appeared a few times. Additional DNA sequences in this sample encode the identical CDR3. This chain joins TRBV7-9 and TRBJ2-7; D remains unclear. Trimming took off 5 bases at V and 0 bases at J, with 5 bases between the two ends. Germline V gives CDR1 SEHNR, CDR2 FQNEAQ (reference sequence). The CDR3 spans 12 residues. The CDR3 DNA reads TGTGCCAGCAGCCTTCGCTCCTACGAGCAGTACTTC. Its protein product is CASSLRSYEQYF.

This clone was seen more than once but under ten times. V usage is TRBV4-1 and J usage is TRBJ1-2; no clear D gene. Germline V gene sequence: CDR1 MGHRA, CDR2 YSYEKL. V lost 1 base to trimming and J lost 1 base, with 4 bases between them. This CDR3 region has 13 residues. The CDR3, as DNA: TGCGCCAGCAGCCAAGTTAGTAACTATGGCTACACCTTC. It encodes CASSQVSNYGYTF.

This clone has just one count. This chain uses TRBV4-3 with TRBJ1-1; D might be TRBD1 (5 bases). Germline lookup yields CDR1 LGHNA and CDR2 YSLEER. The CDR3 length is 13 residues. V shed 1 base and J shed 5 bases, with 8 bases lying between them. The chain's CDR3 is CASSQVPGTEAFF. CDR3 nucleotide sequence: TGCGCCAGCAGCCAAGTTCCAGGGACTGAAGCTTTCTTT.

V usage is TRBV7-9 and J usage is TRBJ1-1; maybe TRBD1 (6 bases). CDR3 length: 17 amino acids. V lost 5 bases and J 1 base, leaving 20 bases between the germline ends. From germline, CDR1 is SEHNR and CDR2 FQNEAQ (reference sequence). The chain's CDR3 is CASSPNRELSRNTEAFF. CDR3 DNA sequence: TGTGCCAGCAGCCCCAACAGGGAGCTCTCGAGGAACACTGAAGCTTTCTTT.

The chain recombines TRBV4-1 with TRBJ1-1; TRBD1 is a possible D gene (6 bases). The CDR3 totals 15 residues. V gave up 4 bases and J gave up 0 bases, with 12 bases separating them. Germline-derived CDR1 and CDR2 are MGHRA and YSYEKL. In DNA, the CDR3 is TGCGCCAGCAGCCGAGGGACACTTATGAACACTGAAGCTTTCTTT. Residues: CASSRGTLMNTEAFF.

This chain connects TRBV28 to TRBJ2-4; no reliable D call. There are 15 residues in the CDR3. Trimming removed 7 bases from V and 0 bases from J, with 13 bases in between. Germline V gene sequence: CDR1 MDHEN, CDR2 SYDVKM. CDR3 DNA: TGTGCCAGCACAGGCGCCCTGACAGCCAAAAACATTCAGTACTTC. Protein: CASTGALTAKNIQYF.

This rearrangement joins TRBV2 to TRBJ1-2; tentative D call: TRBD1 (6 bases). Germline V gives CDR1 SNHLY, CDR2 FYNNEI. Between the trimmed V and J ends, which lost 0 bases and 2 bases, there was a span of 10 bases. This CDR3 region has 15 residues. The CDR3 reads CASSEAPGHNYGYTF. The CDR3 DNA reads as TGTGCCAGCAGTGAAGCGCCGGGACACAACTATGGCTACACCTTC.

There are a few counts of this clone. The chain carries TRBV3-1 (or the pseudogene TRBV3-2) and TRBJ1-5; D unclear. V lost 1 base, J lost 9 bases, and 13 bases lay in between. The CDR3 is made up of 14 amino acids. Germline lookup yields CDR1 LGHDT and CDR2 YNNKEL (reference sequence). This chain's CDR3 is CASSQGAHEAPQHF. DNA of the CDR3: TGTGCCAGCAGCCAAGGAGCCCACGAGGCGCCCCAGCATTTT.

This chain connects TRBV19 to TRBJ1-6, with D perhaps TRBD1 (5 bases). The germline CDR1 and CDR2 sequences are LNHDA and SQIVND (reference sequence). This CDR3 contains 14 residues. With 3 bases removed from V and 7 bases from J, the gap between germline ends came to 10 bases. CDR3 sequence: CASSMAGRNSPLHF. Written as DNA, the CDR3 is TGTGCCAGTAGTATGGCAGGGCGCAATTCACCCCTCCACTTT. The whole variable domain, filled in from reference TRBV19 and TRBJ1-6, reads DGGITQSPKYLFRKEGQNVTLSCEQNLNHDAMYWYRQDPGQGLRLIYYSQIVNDFQKGDIAEGYSVSREKKESFPLTVTSAQKNPTAFYLCASSMAGRNSPLHFGNGTRLTVT.

This chain joins TRBV11-2 and TRBJ1-1; no clear D gene. V lost 7 bases and J lost 4, with 16 bases in between. CDR3 length equals 14 residues. Germline-derived CDR1 and CDR2 are SGHAT and FQNNGV. The CDR3 protein is CASTLGRRSTEAFF. CDR3 coding DNA: TGTGCCAGCACCTTGGGCCGACGTTCCACTGAAGCTTTCTTT.

Concerning this clone: The conserved closing phenylalanine or tryptophan is absent in this CDR3, likely reflecting a read error. The DNA is omitted, as the CDR3 cannot be located on it reliably, and the CDR3 follows TCRdb's listing. The chain links TRBV15 to TRBJ1-3; TRBD1 is the table's D call, not checked against the DNA. The V gene's germline CDR1 is LNHNV and CDR2 YYDKDF (reference sequence). The CDR3 is 12 residues long, ends included. The chain's CDR3 is CATSRDYGADFE.

The rearrangement links TRBV7-2 to TRBJ1-4; D might be TRBD1 (6 bases). Germline V lookup: CDR1 SGHTA, CDR2 FQGNSA. This CDR3 is 15 amino acids long. The germline V and J ends were trimmed by 3 bases and 7 bases, with 15 bases remaining between them. The CDR3 loop reads CASSFRQAPVEKLFF. CDR3 DNA: TGTGCCAGCAGCTTCCGACAGGCTCCCGTTGAAAAACTGTTTTTT. Supplemented by reference TRBV7-2 and TRBJ1-4, the full variable domain reads GAGVSQSPSNKVTEKGKDVELRCDPISGHTALYWYRQSLGQGLEFLIYFQGNSAPDKSGLPSDRFSAERTGGSVSTLTIQRTQQEDSAVYLCASSFRQAPVEKLFFGSGTQLSVL.

This clone has only one observation. The rearrangement uses TRBV2 and TRBJ2-5; D might be TRBD1 (6 bases). Germline CDR1 SNHLY, CDR2 FYNNEI. This CDR3 spans 13 amino acids. Trimming left V 4 bases short and J 5 bases short, with 11 bases between. CDR3: CASSGGLAETQYF. CDR3 DNA sequence: TGTGCCAGCAGTGGGGGGCTAGCCGAGACCCAGTACTTC.

The V call is TRBV11-3, the J call TRBJ2-1; D is perhaps TRBD2 (6 bases). Deletions cut 5 bases from V and 7 bases from J, with 18 bases between. Germline V CDR1 and CDR2: SGHNT, YENEEA. CDR3 length: 15 residues. The DNA of the CDR3 is TGTGCCAGCAGCGCAGGACCCTACGGAGGGAATGAGCAGTTCTTC. Its protein is CASSAGPYGGNEQFF.

The chain is built from TRBV4-3 and TRBJ1-2; 12 bases map to TRBD1. The V and J ends lost 5 bases and 8 bases, in that order; junction bases with no gene match: 9. This CDR3 is built from 15 residues. The germline gives CDR1 LGHNA, CDR2 YSLEER. DNA for the CDR3: TGCGCCAGCAGCGATCCGGGACAGGGGGCCCAGGGCTACACCTTC. Translating it yields CASSDPGQGAQGYTF.